This TCR beta chain was captured by sequencing in a study of T cell changes during pregnancy in multiple sclerosis (dated by TCRdb to the late 2010s). Some background on the complete study: Changes in the T cell repertoire over the course of pregnancy were examined in this study in women with multiple sclerosis.

Libraries came from the immunoSEQ multiplex PCR assay. TCRdb stores this immuneACCESS table with in-frame sequences only. Part of the clones is absent; in the studies checked, under half of the shortfall reflects unresolved V genes, and no reason is known for the rest. The sample includes over 45,000 clones, with roughly 90% observed a single time. The leading ten clones occupy just over 0.55% of the sample. Remarks on this clone: No cognate antigen has been identified for it. Base quality data are lacking; no much larger clone is found one base away.

The sample in question was CD4+ T cells from peripheral blood mononuclear cells, obtained after pregnancy. The sequence was collected from a female donor with multiple sclerosis, enrolled in a pregnancy study.

The CDR3 reads CASSPQGASKTQYF. The DNA sequence follows: TGTGCCAGCAGTCCGCAGGGGGCCAGTAAGACCCAGTACTTC. Recombination linked TRBV28 to TRBJ2-5; 8 central nucleotides agree with TRBD1. V ends up 5 bases short and J 6 bases short, with an unmatched junction base count of 8. The germline V gene gives CDR1 as MDHEN and CDR2 as SYDVKM. The CDR3 runs 14 amino acids, cysteine and phenylalanine included. Only the CDR3 DNA is retained, 42 bases long and in frame from the first base. With the rest looked up from the reference TRBV28 and TRBJ2-5 genes rather than sequenced, the full variable domain is DVKVTQSSRYLVKRTGEKVFLECVQDMDHENMFWYRQDPGLGLRLIYFSYDVKMKEKGDIPEGYSVSREKKERFSLILESASTNQTSMYLCASSPQGASKTQYFGPGTRLLVL.